This TCR beta chain was recorded in a study of Ad26.COV2.S vaccination and SARS-CoV-2 variants. Whole-study context: Into the muscle, Ad26.COV2.S was dosed once or twice, 56 days apart. Broader study findings: Measurement of non-spike TCR breadth gave similar results in vaccine and placebo recipients. The placebo group had lower spike-specific TCR breadth than the vaccine recipients did.

Comment on this clone: Its antigen is unknown.

Clones were sequenced by immunoSEQ multiplex PCR, and TCRdb holds only the in-frame ones, with some missing. The sample lists 410,000 or so clones, about nine tenths occurring once. Germline values: CDR1 SGDLS, CDR2 YYNGEE. The V and J ends lost 6 bases and 5 bases respectively, with 20 bases between them. The CDR3 is 15 amino acids. Described treatment: around 19 received Ad26.COV2.S at low or high dose, single or two shots; roughly five received placebo; per-sample allocation not given. After the first vaccine or placebo injection, samples were drawn on day 63. Cohort 1b enrolled adults aged 18-55 years in Boston.

The J gene is TRBJ1-1, the V gene TRBV9; D perhaps matches TRBD1 (5 bases). The specimen comprised peripheral blood, sampled in a trial of Ad26.COV2.S vaccine versus placebo. This clonotype was sampled from a person aged 18-65 years who received the Ad26.COV2.S COVID-19 vaccine or a placebo. CDR3 residues: CASTEQTRVNTEAFF. Written as DNA, the CDR3 is TGTGCCAGCACCGAACAGACCAGGGTAAATACTGAAGCTTTCTTT.